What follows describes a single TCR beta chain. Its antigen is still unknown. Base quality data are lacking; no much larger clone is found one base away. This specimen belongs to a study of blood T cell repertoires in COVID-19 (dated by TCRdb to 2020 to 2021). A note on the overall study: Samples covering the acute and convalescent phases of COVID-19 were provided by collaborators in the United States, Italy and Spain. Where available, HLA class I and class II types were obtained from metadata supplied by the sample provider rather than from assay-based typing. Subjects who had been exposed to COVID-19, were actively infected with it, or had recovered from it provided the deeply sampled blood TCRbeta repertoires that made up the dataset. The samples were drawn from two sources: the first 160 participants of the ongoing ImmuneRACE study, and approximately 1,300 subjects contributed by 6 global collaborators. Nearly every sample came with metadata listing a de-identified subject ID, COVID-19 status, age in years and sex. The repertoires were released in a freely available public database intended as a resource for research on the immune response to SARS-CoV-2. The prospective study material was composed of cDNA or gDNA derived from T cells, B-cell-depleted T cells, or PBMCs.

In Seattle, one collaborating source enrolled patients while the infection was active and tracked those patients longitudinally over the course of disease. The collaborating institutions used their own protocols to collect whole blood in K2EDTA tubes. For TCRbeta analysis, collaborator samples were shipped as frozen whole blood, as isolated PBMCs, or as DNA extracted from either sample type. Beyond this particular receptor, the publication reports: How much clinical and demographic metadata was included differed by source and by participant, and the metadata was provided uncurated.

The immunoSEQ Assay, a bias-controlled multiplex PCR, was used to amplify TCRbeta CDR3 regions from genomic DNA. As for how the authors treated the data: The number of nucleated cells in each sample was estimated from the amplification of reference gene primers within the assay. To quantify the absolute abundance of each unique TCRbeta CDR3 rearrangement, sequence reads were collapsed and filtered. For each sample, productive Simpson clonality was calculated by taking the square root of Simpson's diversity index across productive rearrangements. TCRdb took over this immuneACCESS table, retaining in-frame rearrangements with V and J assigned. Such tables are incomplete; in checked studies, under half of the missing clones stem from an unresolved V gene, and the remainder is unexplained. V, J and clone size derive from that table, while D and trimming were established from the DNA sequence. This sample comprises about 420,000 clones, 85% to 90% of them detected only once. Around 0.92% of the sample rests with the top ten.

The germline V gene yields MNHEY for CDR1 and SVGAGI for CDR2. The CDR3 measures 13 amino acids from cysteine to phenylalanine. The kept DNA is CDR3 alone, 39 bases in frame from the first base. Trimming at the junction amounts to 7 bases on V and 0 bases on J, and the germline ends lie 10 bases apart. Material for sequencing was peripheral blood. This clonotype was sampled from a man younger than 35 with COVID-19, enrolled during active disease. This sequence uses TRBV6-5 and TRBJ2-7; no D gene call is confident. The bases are TGTGCCAGCACCCTGACTGGCTCCTACGAGCAGTACTTC. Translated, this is CASTLTGSYEQYF.